The text below deals with one TCR beta chain. As yet, its antigen is unknown. Naive CD8 cells were CD45RO-negative, positively selected for CCR7, excluding terminally differentiated effector memory CD45RA+ cells. The sample originates from a study of shared clonotypes between healthy human individuals. As for the study in general: The plates for each donor numbered three CD4 naive, three CD4 memory, two CD8 naive and one CD8 memory.

Sequencing used immunoSEQ multiplex PCR; TCRdb keeps in-frame clones, though not all of them. The repertoire holds roughly 770,000 clones, with approximately 96% as singletons. V was clipped by 5 bases and J by 9 bases, with 11 bases between them. Per germline, CDR1 MDHEN and CDR2 SYDVKM. This CDR3 contains 12 residues. Notes on the study in general: Rarefaction curves obtained for sorted subsets showed sequencing incomplete despite large depth. A few donors held about 4.6% of naive CD4 clonotypes in common.

Input material: naive CD8+ T cells sorted from blood. This TCR derives from a man aged 25 to 40 in good health. The chain employs TRBV28 and TRBJ2-1; a weak D match, TRBD2 (5 bases). CDR3 region: CASSRTPGEQFF. CDR3 DNA: TGTGCCAGCAGTCGGACTCCCGGTGAGCAGTTCTTC.